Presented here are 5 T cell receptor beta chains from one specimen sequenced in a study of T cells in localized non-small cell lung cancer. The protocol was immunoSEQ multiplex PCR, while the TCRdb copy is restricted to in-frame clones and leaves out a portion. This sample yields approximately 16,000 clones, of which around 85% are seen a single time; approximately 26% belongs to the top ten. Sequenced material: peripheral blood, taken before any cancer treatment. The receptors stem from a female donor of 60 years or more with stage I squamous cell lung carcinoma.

CDR3 amino acids: CASSQEGSAGLEQYF. The CDR3 region has the DNA TGCGCCAGCAGCCAAGAGGGCTCGGCGGGCCTCGAGCAGTACTTC. This chain joins TRBV4-3 and TRBJ2-7; tentatively, D is TRBD2 (5 bases). The V end lost 0 bases, the J end lost 6 bases, and 15 bases lay between the germline ends. The CDR3 extends over 15 amino acids. From germline, CDR1 is LGHNA and CDR2 YSLEER.

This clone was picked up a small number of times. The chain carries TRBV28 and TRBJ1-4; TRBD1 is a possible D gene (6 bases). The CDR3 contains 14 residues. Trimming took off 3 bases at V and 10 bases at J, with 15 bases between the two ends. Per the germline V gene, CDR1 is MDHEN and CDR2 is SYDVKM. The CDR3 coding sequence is TGTGCCAGCAGTTTTGCAGGGGTACGGGGAAAACTGTTTTTT. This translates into CASSFAGVRGKLFF.

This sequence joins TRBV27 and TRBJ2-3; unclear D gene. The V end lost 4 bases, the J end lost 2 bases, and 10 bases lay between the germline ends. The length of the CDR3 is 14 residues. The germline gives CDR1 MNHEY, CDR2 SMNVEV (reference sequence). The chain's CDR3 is CASSSPVATDTQYF. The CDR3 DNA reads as TGTGCCAGCAGTTCCCCGGTGGCCACAGATACGCAGTATTTT.

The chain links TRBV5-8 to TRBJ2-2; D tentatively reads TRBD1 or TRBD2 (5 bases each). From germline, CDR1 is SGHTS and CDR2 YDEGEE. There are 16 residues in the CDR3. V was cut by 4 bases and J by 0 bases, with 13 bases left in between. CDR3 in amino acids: CASSHEGTANTGELFF. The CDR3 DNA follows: TGTGCCAGCAGCCATGAGGGGACGGCGAACACCGGGGAGCTGTTTTTT. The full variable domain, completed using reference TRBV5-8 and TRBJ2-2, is EAGVTQSPTHLIKTRGQQATLRCSPISGHTSVYWYQQALGLGLQFLLWYDEGEERNRGNFPPRFSGRQFPNYSSELNVNALELEDSALYLCASSHEGTANTGELFFGEGSRLTVL.

The CDR3 is CASSESPAGGTGELFF. CDR3 sequence (DNA): TGCGCCAGCAGTGAGTCTCCGGCGGGGGGGACCGGGGAGCTGTTTTTT. The gene calls are TRBV10-1 and TRBJ2-2; 9 positions match TRBD2. The V gene end was trimmed by 0 bases and the J gene end by 5 bases; junction bases not matched to a gene: 4. Looked up from germline, CDR1 is WNHNN and CDR2 is SYGVQD (reference sequence). The CDR3 extends over 16 amino acids.